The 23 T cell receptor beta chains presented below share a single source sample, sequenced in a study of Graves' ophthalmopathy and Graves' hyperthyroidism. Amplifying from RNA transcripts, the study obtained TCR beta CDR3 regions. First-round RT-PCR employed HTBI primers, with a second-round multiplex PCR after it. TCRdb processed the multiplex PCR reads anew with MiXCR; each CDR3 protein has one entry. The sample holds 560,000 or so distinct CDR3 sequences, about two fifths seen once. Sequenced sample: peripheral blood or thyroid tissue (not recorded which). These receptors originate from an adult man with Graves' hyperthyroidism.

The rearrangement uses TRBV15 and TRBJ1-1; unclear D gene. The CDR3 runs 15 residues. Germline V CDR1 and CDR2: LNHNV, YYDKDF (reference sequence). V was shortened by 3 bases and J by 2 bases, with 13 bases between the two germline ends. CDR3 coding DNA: TGTGCCACCAGCAGTCCAGAGGACTTTAACACTGAAGCTTTCTTT. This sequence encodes CATSSPEDFNTEAFF.

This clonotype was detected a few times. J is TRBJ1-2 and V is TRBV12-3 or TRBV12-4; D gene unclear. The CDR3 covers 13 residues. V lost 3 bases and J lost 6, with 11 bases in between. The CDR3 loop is CASSFGGIDGYTF. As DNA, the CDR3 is TGTGCCAGCAGTTTTGGCGGGATAGATGGCTACACCTTC.

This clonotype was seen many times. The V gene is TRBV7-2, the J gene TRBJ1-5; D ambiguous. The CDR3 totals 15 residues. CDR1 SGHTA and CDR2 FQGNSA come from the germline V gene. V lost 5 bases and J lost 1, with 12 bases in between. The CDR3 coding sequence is TGTGCCAGCAGCCCCGTAGGGTCCAGCAATCAGCCCCAGCATTTT. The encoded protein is CASSPVGSSNQPQHF.

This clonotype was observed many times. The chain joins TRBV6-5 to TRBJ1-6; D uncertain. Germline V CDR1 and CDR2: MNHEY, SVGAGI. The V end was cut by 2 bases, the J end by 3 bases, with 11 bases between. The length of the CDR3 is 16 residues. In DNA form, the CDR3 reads TGTGCCAGCAGTTACGGGGTGCCCTACTATAATTCACCCCTCCACTTT. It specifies CASSYGVPYYNSPLHF.

The CDR3 nucleotides are TGTGCCACCAGCAGTGGACAGGGTAGGACTAATGAAAAACTGTTTTTT. Amino acids: CATSSGQGRTNEKLFF. The chain has TRBV15 and TRBJ1-4; 8 bases are shared with TRBD1. The CDR3 length is 16 residues. Trimming cost V 3 bases and J 2 bases; bases outside gene matches: 5. CDR1 is LNHNV and CDR2 is YYDKDF in the germline V gene (reference sequence).

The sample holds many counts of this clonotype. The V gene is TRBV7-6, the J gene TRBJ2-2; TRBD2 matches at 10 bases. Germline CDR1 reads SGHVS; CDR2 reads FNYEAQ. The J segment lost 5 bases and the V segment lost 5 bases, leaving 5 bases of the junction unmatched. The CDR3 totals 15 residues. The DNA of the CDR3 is TGTGCCAGCAGCCTCCTAGCGGGGGTTACCGGGGAGCTGTTTTTT. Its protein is CASSLLAGVTGELFF.

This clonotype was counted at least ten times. The CDR3 protein is CASSYRDRYSYEQYF. The CDR3 coding sequence is TGTGCCAGCAGTTACCGGGACCGCTACTCCTACGAGCAGTACTTC. V gene TRBV6-5 combines with J gene TRBJ2-7; possibly TRBD1 or TRBD2 for D (5 bases each). Between the trimmed V and J ends, which lost 2 bases and 0 bases, there was a span of 11 bases. CDR1 is MNHEY, CDR2 SVGAGI, per germline. The CDR3 is 15 residues long.

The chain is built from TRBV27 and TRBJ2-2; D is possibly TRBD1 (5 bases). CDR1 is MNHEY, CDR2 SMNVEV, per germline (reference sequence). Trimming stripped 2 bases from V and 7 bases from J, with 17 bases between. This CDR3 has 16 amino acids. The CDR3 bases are TGTGCCAGCAGTTTACTAAGTGGGCAGGGCGGCGGGGAGCTGTTTTTT. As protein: CASSLLSGQGGGELFF.

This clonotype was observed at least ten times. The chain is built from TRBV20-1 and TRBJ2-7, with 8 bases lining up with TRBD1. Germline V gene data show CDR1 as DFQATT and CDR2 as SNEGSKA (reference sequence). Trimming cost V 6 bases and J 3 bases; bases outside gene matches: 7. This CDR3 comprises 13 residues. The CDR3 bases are TGCAGTGCCCTGACAGGGGTGAACTACGAGCAGTACTTC. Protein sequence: CSALTGVNYEQYF.

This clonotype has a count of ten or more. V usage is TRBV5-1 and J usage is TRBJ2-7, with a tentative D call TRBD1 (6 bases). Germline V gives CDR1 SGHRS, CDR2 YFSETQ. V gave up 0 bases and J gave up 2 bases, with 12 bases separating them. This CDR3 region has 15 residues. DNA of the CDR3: TGCGCCAGCAGCTTGGATCGAGGGGACACCTACGAGCAGTACTTC. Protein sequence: CASSLDRGDTYEQYF.

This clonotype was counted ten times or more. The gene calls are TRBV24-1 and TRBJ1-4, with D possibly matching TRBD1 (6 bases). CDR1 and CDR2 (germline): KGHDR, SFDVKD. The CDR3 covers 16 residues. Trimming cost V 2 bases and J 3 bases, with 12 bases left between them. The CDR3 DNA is TGTGCCACCAGTGATTCGGACAGTGCGGCTAATGAAAAACTGTTTTTT. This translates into CATSDSDSAANEKLFF.

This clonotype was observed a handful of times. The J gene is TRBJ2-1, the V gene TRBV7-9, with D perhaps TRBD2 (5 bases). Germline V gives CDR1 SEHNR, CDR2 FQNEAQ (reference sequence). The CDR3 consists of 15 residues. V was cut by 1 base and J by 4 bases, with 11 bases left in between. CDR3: CASSLGSGGYNEQFF. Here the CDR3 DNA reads TGTGCCAGCAGCTTAGGATCCGGAGGATACAATGAGCAGTTCTTC.

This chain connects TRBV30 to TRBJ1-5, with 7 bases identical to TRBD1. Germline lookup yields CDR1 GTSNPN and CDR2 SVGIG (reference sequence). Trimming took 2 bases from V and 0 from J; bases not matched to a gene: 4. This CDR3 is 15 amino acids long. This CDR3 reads CAWSPGTASNQPQHF. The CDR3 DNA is TGTGCCTGGAGTCCAGGGACAGCTAGCAATCAGCCCCAGCATTTT.

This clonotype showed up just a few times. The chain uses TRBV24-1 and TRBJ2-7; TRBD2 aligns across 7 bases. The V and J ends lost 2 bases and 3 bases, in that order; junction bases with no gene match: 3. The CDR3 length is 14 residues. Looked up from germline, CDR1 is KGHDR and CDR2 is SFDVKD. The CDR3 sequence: CATSDSAGVYEQYF. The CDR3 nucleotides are TGTGCCACCAGTGATTCTGCGGGAGTCTACGAGCAGTACTTC.

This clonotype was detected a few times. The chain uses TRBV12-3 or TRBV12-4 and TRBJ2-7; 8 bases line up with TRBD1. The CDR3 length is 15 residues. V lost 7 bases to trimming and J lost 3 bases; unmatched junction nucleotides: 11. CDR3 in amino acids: CASTIQGASFYEQYF. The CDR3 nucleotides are TGTGCCAGCACCATCCAGGGGGCGAGTTTCTACGAGCAGTACTTC.

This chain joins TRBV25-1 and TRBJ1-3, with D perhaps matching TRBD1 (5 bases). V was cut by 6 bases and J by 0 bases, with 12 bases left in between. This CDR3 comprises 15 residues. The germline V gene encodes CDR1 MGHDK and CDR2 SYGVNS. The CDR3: CASSRDGSSGNTIYF. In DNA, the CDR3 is TGTGCCAGCAGCCGGGACGGGAGCTCTGGAAACACCATATATTTT.

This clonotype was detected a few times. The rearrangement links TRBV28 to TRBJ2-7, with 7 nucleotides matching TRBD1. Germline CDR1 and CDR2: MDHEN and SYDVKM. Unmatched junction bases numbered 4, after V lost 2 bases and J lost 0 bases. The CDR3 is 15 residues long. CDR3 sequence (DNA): TGTGCCAGCAGTTTAAACAGGGGCTACTCCTACGAGCAGTACTTC. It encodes CASSLNRGYSYEQYF.

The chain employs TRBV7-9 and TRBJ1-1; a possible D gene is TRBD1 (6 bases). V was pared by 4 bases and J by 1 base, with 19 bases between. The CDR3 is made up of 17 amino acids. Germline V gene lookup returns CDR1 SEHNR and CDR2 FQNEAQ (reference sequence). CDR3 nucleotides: TGTGCCAGCAGCTCAAAAGGGGGGAGGGTAAAGAACACTGAAGCTTTCTTT. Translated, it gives CASSSKGGRVKNTEAFF.

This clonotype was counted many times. CDR3 loop: CASSLDRVGEKLFF. CDR3 nucleotide sequence: TGCGCCAGCAGCTTAGACAGGGTCGGGGAAAAACTGTTTTTT. The V gene is TRBV5-1, the J gene TRBJ1-4, with 7 positions matching TRBD1. The V segment lost 2 bases and the J segment 8 bases; nucleotides outside the gene matches: 6. Germline CDR1 SGHRS, CDR2 YFSETQ. The CDR3 runs 14 residues.

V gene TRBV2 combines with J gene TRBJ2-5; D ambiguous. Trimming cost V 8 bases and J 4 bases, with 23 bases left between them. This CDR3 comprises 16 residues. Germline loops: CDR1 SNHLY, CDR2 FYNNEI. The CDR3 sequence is CASVDPTWANGETQYF. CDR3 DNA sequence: TGTGCCAGCGTAGACCCTACTTGGGCCAACGGAGAGACCCAGTACTTC.

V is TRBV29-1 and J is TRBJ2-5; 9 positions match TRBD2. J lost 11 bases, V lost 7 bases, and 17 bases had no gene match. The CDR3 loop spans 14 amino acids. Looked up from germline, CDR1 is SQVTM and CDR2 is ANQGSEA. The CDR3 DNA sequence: TGCAGCGCCGTAGGCGGGGGGGCCTCAGATACGCAGTACTTC. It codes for CSAVGGGASDTQYF.

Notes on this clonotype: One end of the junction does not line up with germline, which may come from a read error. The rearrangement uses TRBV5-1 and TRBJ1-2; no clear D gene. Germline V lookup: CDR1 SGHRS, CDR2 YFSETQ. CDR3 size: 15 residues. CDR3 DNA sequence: TGTGCCAGCAGCTTGGCTGCAGGCACGAACTATGGCTACACCTTC. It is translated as CASSLAAGTNYGYTF.

The CDR3 nucleotides are TGTGCCAGCACCACAAGACAGGGGTACGAGCAGTACTTC. Protein product: CASTTRQGYEQYF. The gene calls are TRBV27 and TRBJ2-7, with TRBD1 matching over 8 bases. Germline V gene data show CDR1 as MNHEY and CDR2 as SMNVEV (reference sequence). The CDR3 consists of 13 residues. Trimming cost V 7 bases and J 4 bases; bases outside gene matches: 6.